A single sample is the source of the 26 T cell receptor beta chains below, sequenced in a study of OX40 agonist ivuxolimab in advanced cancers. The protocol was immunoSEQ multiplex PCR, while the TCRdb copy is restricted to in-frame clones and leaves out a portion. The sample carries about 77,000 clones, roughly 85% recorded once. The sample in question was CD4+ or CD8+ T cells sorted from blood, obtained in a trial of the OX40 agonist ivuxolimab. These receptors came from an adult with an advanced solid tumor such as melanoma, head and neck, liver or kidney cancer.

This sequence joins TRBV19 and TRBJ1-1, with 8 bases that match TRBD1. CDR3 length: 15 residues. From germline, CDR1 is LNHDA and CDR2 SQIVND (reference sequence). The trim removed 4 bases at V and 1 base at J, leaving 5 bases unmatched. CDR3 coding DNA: TGTGCCAGTAGTACAGGGGGCGAGGGGAACACTGAAGCTTTCTTT. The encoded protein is CASSTGGEGNTEAFF.

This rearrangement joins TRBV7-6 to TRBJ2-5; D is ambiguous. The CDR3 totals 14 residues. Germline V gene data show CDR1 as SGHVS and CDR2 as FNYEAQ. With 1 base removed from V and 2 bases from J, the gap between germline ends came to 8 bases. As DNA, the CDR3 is TGTGCCAGCAGCTTAGGTAACAGTCAAGAGACCCAGTACTTC. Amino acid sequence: CASSLGNSQETQYF. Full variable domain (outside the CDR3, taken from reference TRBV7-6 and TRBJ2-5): GAGVSQSPRYKVTKRGQDVALRCDPISGHVSLYWYRQALGQGPEFLTYFNYEAQQDKSGLPNDRFSAERPEGSISTLTIQRTEQRDSAMYRCASSLGNSQETQYFGPGTRLLVL.

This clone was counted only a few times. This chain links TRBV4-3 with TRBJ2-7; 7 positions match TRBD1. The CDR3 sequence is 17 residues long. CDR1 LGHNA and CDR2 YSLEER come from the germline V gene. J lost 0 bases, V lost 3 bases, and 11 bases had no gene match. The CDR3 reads CASSQVLGAGGSYEQYF. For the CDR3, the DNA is TGCGCCAGCAGCCAGGTTCTCGGGGCAGGGGGCTCCTACGAGCAGTACTTC.

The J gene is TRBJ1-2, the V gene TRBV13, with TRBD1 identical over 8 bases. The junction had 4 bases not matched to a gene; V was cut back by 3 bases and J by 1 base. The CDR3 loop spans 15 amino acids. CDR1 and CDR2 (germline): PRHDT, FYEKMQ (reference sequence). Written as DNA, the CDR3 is TGTGCCAGCAGCTTCGGGACAGGTTTTAACTATGGCTACACCTTC. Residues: CASSFGTGFNYGYTF. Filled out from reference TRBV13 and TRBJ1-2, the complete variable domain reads AAGVIQSPRHLIKEKRETATLKCYPIPRHDTVYWYQQGPGQDPQFLISFYEKMQSDKGSIPDRFSAQQFSDYHSELNMSSLELGDSALYFCASSFGTGFNYGYTFGSGTRLTVV.

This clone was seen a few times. In nucleotides, the CDR3 is TGTGCCTGGGCGGGGCAATTGGGCAATCAGCCCCAGCATTTT. Its protein product is CAWAGQLGNQPQHF. This chain joins TRBV30 and TRBJ1-5; perhaps TRBD1 as D (5 bases). Trimming removed 5 bases at V and 2 bases at J, with 13 bases between. In germline, CDR1 is GTSNPN, CDR2 SVGIG (reference sequence). The CDR3 has 14 residues. Together with reference TRBV30 and TRBJ1-5, the CDR3 gives the full variable domain: SQTIHQWPATLVQPVGSPLSLECTVEGTSNPNLYWYRQAAGRGLQLLFYSVGIGQISSEVPQNLSASRPQDRQFILSSKKLLLSDSGFYLCAWAGQLGNQPQHFGDGTRLSIL.

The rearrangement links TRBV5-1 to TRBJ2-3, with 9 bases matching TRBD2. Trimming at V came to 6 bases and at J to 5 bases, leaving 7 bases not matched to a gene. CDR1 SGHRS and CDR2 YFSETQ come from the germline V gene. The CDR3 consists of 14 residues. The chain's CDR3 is CASKSGGMGDTQYF. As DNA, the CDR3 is TGCGCCAGCAAAAGCGGGGGGATGGGAGATACGCAGTATTTT.

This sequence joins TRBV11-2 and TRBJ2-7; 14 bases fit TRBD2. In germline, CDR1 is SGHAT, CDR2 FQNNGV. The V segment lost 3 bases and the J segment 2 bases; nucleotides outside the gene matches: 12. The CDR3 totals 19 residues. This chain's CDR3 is CASSFRGGTSGGRTYEQYF. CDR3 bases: TGTGCCAGCAGCTTTAGAGGGGGGACTAGCGGGGGCCGCACCTACGAGCAGTACTTC.

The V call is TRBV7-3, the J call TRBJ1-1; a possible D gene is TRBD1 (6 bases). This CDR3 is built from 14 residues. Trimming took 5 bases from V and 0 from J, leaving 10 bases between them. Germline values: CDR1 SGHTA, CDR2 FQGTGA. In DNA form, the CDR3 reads TGTGCCAGCAGCCAGGACAGCATGAACACTGAAGCTTTCTTT. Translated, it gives CASSQDSMNTEAFF.

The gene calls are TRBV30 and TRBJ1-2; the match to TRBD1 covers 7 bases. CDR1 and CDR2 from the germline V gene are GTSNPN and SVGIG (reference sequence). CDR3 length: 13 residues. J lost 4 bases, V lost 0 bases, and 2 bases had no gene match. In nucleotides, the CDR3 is TGTGCCTGGAGTGTACAGGGGCGCTATGGCTACACCTTC. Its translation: CAWSVQGRYGYTF.

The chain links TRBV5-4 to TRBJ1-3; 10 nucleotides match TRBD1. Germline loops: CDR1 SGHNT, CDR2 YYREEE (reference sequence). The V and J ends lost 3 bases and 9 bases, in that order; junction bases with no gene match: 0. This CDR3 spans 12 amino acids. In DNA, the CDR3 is TGTGCCAGCAGCTGGGACAGGGGCACCATATATTTT. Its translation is CASSWDRGTIYF.

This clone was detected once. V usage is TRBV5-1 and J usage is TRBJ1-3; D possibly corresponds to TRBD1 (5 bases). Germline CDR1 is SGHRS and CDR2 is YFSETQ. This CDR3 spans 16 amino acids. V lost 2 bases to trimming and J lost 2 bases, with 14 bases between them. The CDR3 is CASSLAGSLTGNTIYF. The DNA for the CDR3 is TGCGCCAGCAGCTTAGCAGGGTCTCTTACTGGAAACACCATATATTTT.

The CDR3 loop is CASSLASRGQGSPLHF. DNA of the CDR3: TGTGCCAGCAGCTTAGCGTCGAGGGGGCAGGGTTCACCCCTCCACTTT. This sequence joins TRBV7-2 and TRBJ1-6, with TRBD1 matching over 7 bases. Trimming took 0 bases from V and 9 from J; bases not matched to a gene: 8. CDR1 is SGHTA, CDR2 FQGNSA, per germline. The CDR3 totals 16 residues.

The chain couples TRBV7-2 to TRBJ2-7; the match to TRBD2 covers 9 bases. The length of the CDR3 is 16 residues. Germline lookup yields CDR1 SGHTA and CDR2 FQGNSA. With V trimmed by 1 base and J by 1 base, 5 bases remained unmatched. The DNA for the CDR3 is TGTGCCAGCAGCTTAGGGGGCGGGGGGGCTTCCTACGAGCAGTACTTC. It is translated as CASSLGGGGASYEQYF.

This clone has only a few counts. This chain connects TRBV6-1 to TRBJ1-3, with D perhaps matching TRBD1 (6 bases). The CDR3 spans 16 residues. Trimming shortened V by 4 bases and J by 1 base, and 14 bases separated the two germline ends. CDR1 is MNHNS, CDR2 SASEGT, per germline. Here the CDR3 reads CASSAAGVRSGNTIYF. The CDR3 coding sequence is TGTGCCAGCAGTGCCGCAGGGGTTCGTTCTGGAAACACCATATATTTT.

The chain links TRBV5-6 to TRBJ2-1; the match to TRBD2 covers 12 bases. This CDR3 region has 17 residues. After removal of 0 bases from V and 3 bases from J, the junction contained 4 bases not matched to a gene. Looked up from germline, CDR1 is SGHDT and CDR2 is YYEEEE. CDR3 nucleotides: TGTGCCAGCAGCTTGGGACTAGCGGGGGTGGGCTACAATGAGCAGTTCTTC. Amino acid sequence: CASSLGLAGVGYNEQFF. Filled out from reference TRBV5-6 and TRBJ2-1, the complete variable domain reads DAGVTQSPTHLIKTRGQQVTLRCSPKSGHDTVSWYQQALGQGPQFIFQYYEEEERQRGNFPDRFSGHQFPNYSSELNVNALLLGDSALYLCASSLGLAGVGYNEQFFGPGTRLTVL.

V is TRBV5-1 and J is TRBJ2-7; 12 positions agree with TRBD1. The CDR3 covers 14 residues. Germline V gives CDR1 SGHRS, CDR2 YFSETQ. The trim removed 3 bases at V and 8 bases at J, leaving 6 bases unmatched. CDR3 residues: CASSSRDRGLQQYF. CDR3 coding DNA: TGCGCCAGCAGCTCCCGGGACAGGGGGCTACAGCAGTACTTC. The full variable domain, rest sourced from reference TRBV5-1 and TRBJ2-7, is KAGVTQTPRYLIKTRGQQVTLSCSPISGHRSVSWYQQTPGQGLQFLFEYFSETQRNKGNFPGRFSGRQFSNSRSEMNVSTLELGDSALYLCASSSRDRGLQQYFGPGTRLTVT.

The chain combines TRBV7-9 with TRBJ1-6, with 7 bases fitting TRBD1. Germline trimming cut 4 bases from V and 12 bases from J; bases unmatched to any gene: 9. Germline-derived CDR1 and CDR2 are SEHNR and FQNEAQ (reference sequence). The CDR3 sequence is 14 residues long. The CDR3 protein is CASSSTDRDRPLHF. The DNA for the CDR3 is TGTGCCAGCAGCTCGACCGACAGGGATAGACCCCTCCACTTT.

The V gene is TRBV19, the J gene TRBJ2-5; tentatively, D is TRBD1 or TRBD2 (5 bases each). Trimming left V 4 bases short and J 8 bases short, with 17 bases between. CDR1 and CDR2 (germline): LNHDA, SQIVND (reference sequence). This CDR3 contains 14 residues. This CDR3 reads CASSKGTQAVTQYF. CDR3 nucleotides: TGTGCCAGTAGTAAAGGGACGCAAGCGGTAACCCAGTACTTC.

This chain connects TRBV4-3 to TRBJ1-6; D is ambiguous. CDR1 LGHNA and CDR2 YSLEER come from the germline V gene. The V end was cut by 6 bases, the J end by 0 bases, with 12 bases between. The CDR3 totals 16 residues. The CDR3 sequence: CASSQTVSSYNSPLHF. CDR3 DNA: TGCGCCAGCAGTCAGACGGTGAGCTCCTATAATTCACCCCTCCACTTT.

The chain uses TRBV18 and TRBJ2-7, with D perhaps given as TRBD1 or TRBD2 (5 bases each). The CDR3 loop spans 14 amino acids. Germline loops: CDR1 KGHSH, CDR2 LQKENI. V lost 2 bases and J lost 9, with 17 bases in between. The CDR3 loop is CASSPGGTGDAQYF. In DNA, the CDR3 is TGTGCCAGCTCACCAGGAGGTACAGGTGATGCGCAGTACTTC. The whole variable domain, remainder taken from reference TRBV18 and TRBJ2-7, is NAGVMQNPRHLVRRRGQEARLRCSPMKGHSHVYWYRQLPEEGLKFMVYLQKENIIDESGMPKERFSAEFPKEGPSILRIQQVVRGDSAAYFCASSPGGTGDAQYFGPGTRLTVT.

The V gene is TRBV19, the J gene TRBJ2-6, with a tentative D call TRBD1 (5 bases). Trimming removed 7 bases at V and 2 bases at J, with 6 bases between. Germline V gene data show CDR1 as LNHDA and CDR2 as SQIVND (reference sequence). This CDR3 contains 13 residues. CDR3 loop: CASKGPGANVLTF. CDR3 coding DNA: TGTGCCAGTAAGGGGCCTGGGGCCAACGTCCTGACTTTC.

The CDR3 bases are TGCGCCAGCATGTCCGGGGGCACGGAAGAAAAACTGTTTTTT. It is translated as CASMSGGTEEKLFF. V is TRBV10-2 and J is TRBJ1-4; a possible D gene is TRBD1 (6 bases). Germline CDR1 and CDR2: WSHSY and SAAADI. Trimming pared 7 bases from V and 8 bases from J, leaving 17 bases between. The CDR3 covers 14 residues.

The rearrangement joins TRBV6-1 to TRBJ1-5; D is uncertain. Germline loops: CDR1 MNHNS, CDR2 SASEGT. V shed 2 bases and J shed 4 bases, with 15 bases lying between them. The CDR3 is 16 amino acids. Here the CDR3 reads CASSEFGQVGNQPQHF. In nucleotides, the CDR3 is TGTGCCAGCAGTGAATTTGGTCAGGTCGGGAATCAGCCCCAGCATTTT.

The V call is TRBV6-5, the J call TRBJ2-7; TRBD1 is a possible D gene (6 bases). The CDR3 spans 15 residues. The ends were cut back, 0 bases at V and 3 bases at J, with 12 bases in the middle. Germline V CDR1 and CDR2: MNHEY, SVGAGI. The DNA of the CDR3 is TGTGCCAGCAGTTACTCGGGGGCGGAGAACTACGAGCAGTACTTC. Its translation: CASSYSGAENYEQYF.

The CDR3 bases are TGTGCCATCAGTCAACAGGGAGGCACTGAAGCTTTCTTT. Its protein product is CAISQQGGTEAFF. The V gene is TRBV10-3, the J gene TRBJ1-1; D might be TRBD1 (6 bases). This CDR3 spans 13 amino acids. Germline V gene lookup returns CDR1 ENHRY and CDR2 SYGVKD. Trimming removed 5 bases at V and 4 bases at J, with 11 bases between.

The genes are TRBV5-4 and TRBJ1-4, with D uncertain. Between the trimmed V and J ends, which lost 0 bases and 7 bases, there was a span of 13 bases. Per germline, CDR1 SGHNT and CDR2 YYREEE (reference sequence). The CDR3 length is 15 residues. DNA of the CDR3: TGTGCCAGCAGCTTGGCCGAGGCGGGGAGTGAAAAACTGTTTTTT. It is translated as CASSLAEAGSEKLFF.